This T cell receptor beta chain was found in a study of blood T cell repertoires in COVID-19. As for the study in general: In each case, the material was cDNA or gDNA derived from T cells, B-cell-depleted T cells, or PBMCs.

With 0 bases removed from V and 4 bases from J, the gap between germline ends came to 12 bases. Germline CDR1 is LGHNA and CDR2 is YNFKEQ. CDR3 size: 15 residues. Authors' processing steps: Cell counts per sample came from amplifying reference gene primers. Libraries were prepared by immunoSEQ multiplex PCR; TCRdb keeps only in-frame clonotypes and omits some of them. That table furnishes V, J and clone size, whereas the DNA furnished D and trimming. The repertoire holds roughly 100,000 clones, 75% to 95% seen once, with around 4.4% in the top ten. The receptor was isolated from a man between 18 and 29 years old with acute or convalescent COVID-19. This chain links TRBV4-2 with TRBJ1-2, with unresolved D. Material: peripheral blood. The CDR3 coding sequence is TGTGCCAGCAGCCAAGATGGAACAGCCGTCTATGGCTACACCTTC. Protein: CASSQDGTAVYGYTF.